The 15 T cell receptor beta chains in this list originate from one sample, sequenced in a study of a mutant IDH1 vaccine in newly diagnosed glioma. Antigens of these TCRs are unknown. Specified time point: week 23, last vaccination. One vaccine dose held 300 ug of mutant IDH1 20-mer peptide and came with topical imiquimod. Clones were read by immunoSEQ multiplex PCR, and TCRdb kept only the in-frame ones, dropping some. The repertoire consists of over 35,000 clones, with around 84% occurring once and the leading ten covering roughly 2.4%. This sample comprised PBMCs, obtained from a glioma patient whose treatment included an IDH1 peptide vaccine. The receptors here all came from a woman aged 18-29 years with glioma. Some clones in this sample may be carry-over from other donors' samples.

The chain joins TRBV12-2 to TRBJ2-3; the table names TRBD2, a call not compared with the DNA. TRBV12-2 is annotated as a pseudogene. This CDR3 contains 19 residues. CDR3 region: CASRLRRGGYLPSTDTQYF. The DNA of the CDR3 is TGTGCAAGTCGCTTAAGGCGGGGGGGCTATCTTCCCAGCACAGATACGCAGTATTTT.

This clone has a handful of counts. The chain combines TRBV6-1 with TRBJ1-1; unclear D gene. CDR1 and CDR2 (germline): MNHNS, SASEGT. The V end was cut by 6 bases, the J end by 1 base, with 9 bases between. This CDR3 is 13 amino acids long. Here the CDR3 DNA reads TGTGCCAGCAGATCGCAGTCGAACACTGAAGCTTTCTTT. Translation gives CASRSQSNTEAFF.

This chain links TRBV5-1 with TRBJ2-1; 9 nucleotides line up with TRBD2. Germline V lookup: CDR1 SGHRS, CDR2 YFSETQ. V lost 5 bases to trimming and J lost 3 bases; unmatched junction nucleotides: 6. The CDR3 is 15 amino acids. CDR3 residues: CASRSLAGFYNEQFF. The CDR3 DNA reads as TGCGCCAGCAGGTCCCTAGCGGGGTTCTACAATGAGCAGTTCTTC. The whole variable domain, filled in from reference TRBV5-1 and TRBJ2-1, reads KAGVTQTPRYLIKTRGQQVTLSCSPISGHRSVSWYQQTPGQGLQFLFEYFSETQRNKGNFPGRFSGRQFSNSRSEMNVSTLELGDSALYLCASRSLAGFYNEQFFGPGTRLTVL.

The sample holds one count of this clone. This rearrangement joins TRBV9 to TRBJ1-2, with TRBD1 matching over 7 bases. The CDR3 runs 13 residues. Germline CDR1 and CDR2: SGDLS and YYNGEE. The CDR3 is CASQGDSNYGYTF. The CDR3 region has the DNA TGTGCGAGCCAGGGGGATTCTAACTATGGCTACACCTTC.

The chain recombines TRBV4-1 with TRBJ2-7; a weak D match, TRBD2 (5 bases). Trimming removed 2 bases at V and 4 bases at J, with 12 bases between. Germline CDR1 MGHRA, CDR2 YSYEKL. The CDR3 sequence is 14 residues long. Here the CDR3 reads CASSQHGNDYEQYF. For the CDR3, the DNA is TGCGCCAGCAGCCAACACGGGAATGATTACGAGCAGTACTTC.

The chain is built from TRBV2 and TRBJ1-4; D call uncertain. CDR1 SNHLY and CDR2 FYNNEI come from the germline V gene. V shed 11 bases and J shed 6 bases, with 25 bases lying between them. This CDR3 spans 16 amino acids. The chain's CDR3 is CAYTLQFGGHYEKLFF. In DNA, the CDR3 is TGTGCCTATACGCTCCAATTCGGTGGGCACTATGAAAAACTGTTTTTT.

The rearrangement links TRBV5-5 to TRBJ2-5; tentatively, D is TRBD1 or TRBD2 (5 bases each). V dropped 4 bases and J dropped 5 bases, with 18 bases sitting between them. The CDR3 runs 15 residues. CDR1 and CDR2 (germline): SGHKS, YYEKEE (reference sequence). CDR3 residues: CASSDLPRGGETQYF. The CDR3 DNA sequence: TGTGCCAGCAGCGACCTCCCCCGGGGCGGGGAGACCCAGTACTTC.

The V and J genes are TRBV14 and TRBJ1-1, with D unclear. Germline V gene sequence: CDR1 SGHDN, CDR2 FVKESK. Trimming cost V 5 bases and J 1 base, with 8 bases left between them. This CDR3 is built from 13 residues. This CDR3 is CASSVKTNTEAFF. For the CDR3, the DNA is TGTGCCAGCAGCGTGAAGACGAACACTGAAGCTTTCTTT.

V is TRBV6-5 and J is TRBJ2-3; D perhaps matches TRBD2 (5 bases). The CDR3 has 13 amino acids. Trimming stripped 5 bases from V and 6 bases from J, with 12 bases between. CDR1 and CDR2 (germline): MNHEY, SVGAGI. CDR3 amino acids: CASSRTGSDTQYF. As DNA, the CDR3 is TGTGCCAGCAGTCGGACGGGGTCCGATACGCAGTATTTT.

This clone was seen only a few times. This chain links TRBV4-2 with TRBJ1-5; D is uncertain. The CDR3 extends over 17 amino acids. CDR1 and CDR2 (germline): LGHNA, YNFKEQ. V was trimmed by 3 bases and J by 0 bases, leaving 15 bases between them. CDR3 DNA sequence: TGTGCCAGCAGCCATGGAGACGTAAACTATAGCAATCAGCCCCAGCATTTT. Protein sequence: CASSHGDVNYSNQPQHF.

As DNA, the CDR3 is TGTGCCAGCAGTGTGGTAGATACGCAGTATTTT. Amino acid sequence: CASSVVDTQYF. The chain uses TRBV25-1 and TRBJ2-3; D not certain. Trimming stripped 4 bases from V and 5 bases from J, with 4 bases between. Germline lookup yields CDR1 MGHDK and CDR2 SYGVNS. CDR3 size: 11 residues.

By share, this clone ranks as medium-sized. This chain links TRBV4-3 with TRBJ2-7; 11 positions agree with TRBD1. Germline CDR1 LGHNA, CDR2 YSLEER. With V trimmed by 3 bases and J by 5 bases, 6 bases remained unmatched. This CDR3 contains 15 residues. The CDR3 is CASSHADRGLNEQYF. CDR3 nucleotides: TGCGCCAGCAGCCATGCGGACAGGGGGCTCAACGAGCAGTACTTC.

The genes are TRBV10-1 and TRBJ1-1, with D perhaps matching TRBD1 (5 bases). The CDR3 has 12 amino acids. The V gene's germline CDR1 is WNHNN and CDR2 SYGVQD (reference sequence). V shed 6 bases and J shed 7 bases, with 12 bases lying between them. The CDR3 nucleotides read TGCGCCAGCAGCCAGGGTGCGGGTGAAGCTTTCTTT. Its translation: CASSQGAGEAFF.

CDR3 DNA sequence: TGTGCCAGCAGTGAATTGTGGGAGAGCTCCTACAATGAGCAGTTCTTC. Translated, it gives CASSELWESSYNEQFF. This chain joins TRBV6-1 and TRBJ2-1, with D possibly TRBD2 on 5 matching bases. V lost 2 bases, J lost 0 bases, and 11 bases lay in between. This CDR3 region has 16 residues. Germline-derived CDR1 and CDR2 are MNHNS and SASEGT.

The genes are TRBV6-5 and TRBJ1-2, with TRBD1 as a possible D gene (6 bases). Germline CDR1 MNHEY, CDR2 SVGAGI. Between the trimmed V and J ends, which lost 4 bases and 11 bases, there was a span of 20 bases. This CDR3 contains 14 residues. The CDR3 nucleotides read TGTGCCAGCAGTTTCCAGGGGACCGGTCAACCTTACACCTTC. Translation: CASSFQGTGQPYTF.